The present T cell receptor (beta chain) was sequenced within a study of T cells after yellow fever vaccination. In this sample, this clonotype turned up many times. The V segment lost 5 bases and the J segment 4 bases; nucleotides outside the gene matches: 2. The CDR3 is 13 residues long. CDR1 LGHDT and CDR2 YNNKEL come from the germline V gene (reference sequence). As TCR cDNA was made by 5'RACE template switching, a universal primer site and UMIs were added. TCRdb reanalysed the 5' RACE reads using MiXCR and keeps one entry per CDR3 protein. The table includes about 210,000 distinct CDR3 sequences, 3.2% detected once.

The chain recombines TRBV3-1 with TRBJ1-1; TRBD1 matches at 9 bases. This TCR derives from a man aged 18 to 29 who received the YFV17D yellow fever vaccine. The source was CD4+ T cells sorted from PBMCs, collected 10 days after the yellow fever booster vaccination. The CDR3 coding sequence is TGTGCCAGCAGCTCGACAGGGGGCACTGAAGCTTTCTTT. Amino acids: CASSSTGGTEAFF.